Described below is a single T cell receptor beta chain sequence and its context. Clones were sequenced by immunoSEQ multiplex PCR, and TCRdb holds only the in-frame ones, with some missing. The sample comprises approximately 170,000 clones, 86% of which are singletons, and approximately 9.9% rests with the top ten. This record belongs to a study of blood T cell repertoires in COVID-19. The CDR3 contains 14 residues. This chain connects TRBV21-1 to TRBJ2-7; the D call of TRBD1 is as the table states it, not checked on the DNA. TRBV21-1 is marked as a pseudogene. The clonotype was recovered from an older woman with COVID-19, enrolled during active disease. Material: peripheral blood. CDR3 coding DNA: TGTGCCAGCAGCAAAGACACATGGTCCTACGAGCAGTACTTC. The encoded protein is CASSKDTWSYEQYF.